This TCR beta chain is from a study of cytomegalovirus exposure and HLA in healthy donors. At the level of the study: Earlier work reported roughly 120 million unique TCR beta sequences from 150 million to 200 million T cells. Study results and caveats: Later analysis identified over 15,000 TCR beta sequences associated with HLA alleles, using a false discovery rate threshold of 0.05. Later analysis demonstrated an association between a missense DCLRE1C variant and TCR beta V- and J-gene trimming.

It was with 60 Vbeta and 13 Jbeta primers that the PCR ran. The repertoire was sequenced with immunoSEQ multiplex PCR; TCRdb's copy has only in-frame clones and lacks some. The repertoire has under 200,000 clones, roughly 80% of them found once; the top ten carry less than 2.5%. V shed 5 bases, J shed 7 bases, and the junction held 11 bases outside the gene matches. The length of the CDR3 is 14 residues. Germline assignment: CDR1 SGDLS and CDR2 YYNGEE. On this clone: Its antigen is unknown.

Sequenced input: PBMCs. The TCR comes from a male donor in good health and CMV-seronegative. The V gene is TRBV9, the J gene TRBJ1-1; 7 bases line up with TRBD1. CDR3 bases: TGTGCCAGCAGTGAGGGACAGCAGGCTTTTGAAGCTTTCTTT. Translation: CASSEGQQAFEAFF.